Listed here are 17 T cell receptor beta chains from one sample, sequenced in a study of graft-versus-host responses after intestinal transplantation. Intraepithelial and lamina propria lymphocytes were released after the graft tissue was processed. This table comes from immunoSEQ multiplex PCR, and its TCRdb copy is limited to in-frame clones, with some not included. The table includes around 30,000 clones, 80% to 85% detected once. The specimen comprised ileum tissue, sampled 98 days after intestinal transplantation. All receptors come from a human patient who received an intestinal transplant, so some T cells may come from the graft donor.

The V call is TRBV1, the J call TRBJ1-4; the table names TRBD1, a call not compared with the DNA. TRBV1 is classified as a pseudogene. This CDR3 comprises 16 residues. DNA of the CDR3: TGCACCAGCAGCCTTGGCCCGACAGGGATTAATGAAAAACTGTTTTTT. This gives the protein CTSSLGPTGINEKLFF.

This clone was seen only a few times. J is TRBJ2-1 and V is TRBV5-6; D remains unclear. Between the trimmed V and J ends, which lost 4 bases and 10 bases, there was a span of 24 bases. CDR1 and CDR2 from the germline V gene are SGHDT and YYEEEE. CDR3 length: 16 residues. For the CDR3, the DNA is TGTGCCAGCAGCCCCGATCTTAGAGCCCTCGGTGGGGAGCAGTTCTTC. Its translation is CASSPDLRALGGEQFF.

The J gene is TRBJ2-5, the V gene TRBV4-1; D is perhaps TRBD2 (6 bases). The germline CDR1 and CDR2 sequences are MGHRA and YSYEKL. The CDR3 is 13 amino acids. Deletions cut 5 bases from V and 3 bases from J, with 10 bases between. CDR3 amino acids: CASSERREETQYF. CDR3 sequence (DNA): TGCGCCAGCAGCGAAAGGAGGGAAGAGACCCAGTACTTC.

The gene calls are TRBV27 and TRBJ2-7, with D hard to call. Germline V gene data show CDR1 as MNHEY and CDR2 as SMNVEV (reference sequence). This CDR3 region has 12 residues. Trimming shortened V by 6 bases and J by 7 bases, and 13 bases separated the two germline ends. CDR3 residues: CASSGPLGEQYF. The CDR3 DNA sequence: TGTGCCAGCAGCGGACCGTTAGGTGAGCAGTACTTC.

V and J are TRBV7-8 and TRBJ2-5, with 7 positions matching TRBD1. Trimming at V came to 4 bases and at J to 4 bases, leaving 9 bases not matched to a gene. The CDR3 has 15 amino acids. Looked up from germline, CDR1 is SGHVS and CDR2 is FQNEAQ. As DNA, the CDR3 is TGTGCCAGCAGCTCTCGACAGGGTACAGCAGAGACCCAGTACTTC. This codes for CASSSRQGTAETQYF. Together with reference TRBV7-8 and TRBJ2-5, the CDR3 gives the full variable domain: GAGVSQSPRYKVAKRGQDVALRCDPISGHVSLFWYQQALGQGPEFLTYFQNEAQLDKSGLPSDRFFAERPEGSVSTLKIQRTQQEDSAVYLCASSSRQGTAETQYFGPGTRLLVL.

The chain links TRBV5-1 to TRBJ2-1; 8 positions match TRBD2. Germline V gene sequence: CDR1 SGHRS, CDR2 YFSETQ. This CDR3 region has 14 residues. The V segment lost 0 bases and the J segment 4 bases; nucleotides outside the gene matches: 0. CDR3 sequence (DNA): TGCGCCAGCAGCTTGGGACTAGCGTACAATGAGCAGTTCTTC. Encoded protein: CASSLGLAYNEQFF.

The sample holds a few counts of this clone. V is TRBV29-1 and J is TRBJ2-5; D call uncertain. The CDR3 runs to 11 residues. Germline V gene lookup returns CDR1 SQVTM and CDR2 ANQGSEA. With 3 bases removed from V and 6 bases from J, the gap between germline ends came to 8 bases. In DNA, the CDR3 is TGCAGCGTTGACAGTTCAAAGACCCAGTACTTC. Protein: CSVDSSKTQYF.

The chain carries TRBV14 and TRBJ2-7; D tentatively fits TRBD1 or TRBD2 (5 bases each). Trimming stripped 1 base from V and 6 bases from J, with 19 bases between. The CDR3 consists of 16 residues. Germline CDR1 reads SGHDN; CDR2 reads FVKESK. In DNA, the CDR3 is TGTGCCAGCAGCCAAGGATCTGCAGGGCTGGGGGTCGAGCAGTACTTC. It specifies CASSQGSAGLGVEQYF.

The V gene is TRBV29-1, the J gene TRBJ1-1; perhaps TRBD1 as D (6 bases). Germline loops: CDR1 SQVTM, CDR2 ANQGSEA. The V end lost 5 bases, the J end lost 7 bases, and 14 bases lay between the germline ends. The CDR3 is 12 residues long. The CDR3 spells CSVPSDRNEAFF. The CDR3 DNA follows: TGCAGCGTTCCCTCCGACAGGAATGAAGCTTTCTTT.

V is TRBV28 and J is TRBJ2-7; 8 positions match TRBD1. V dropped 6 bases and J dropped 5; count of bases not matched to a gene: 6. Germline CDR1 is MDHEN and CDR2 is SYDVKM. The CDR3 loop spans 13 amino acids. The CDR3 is CASSRTGLDEQYF. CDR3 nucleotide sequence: TGTGCCAGCAGCCGGACAGGGCTTGACGAGCAGTACTTC. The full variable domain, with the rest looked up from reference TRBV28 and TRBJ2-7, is DVKVTQSSRYLVKRTGEKVFLECVQDMDHENMFWYRQDPGLGLRLIYFSYDVKMKEKGDIPEGYSVSREKKERFSLILESASTNQTSMYLCASSRTGLDEQYFGPGTRLTVT.

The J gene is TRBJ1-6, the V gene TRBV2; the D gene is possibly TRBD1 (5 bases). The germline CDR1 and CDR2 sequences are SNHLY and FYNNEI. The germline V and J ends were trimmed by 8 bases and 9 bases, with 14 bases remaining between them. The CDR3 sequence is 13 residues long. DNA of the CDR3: TGTGCCAGCGGCGGGACCTGGGGTTCACCCCTCCACTTT. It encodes CASGGTWGSPLHF.

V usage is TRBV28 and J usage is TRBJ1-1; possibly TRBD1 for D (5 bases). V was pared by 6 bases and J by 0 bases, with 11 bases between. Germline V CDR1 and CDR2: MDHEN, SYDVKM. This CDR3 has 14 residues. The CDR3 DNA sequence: TGTGCCAGCAGATTACCGGGGGTGAACACTGAAGCTTTCTTT. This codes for CASRLPGVNTEAFF.

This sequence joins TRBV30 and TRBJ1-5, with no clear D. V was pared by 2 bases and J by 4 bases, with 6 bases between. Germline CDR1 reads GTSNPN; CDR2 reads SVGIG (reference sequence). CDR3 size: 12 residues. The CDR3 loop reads CAWSTRNQPQHF. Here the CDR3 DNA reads TGTGCCTGGAGTACGAGAAATCAGCCCCAGCATTTT.

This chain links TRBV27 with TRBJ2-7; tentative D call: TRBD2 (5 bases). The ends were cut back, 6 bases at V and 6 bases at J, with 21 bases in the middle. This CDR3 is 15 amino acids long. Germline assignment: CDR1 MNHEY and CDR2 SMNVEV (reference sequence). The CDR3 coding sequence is TGTGCCAGCAGAGGACTCTTCCTGGGGATCGGCGAGCAGTACTTC. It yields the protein CASRGLFLGIGEQYF.

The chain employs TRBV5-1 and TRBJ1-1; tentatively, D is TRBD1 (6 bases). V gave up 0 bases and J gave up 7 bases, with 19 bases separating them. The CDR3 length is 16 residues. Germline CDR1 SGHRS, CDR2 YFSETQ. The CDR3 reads CASSLEGKTGKIEAFF. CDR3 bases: TGCGCCAGCAGCTTGGAGGGGAAGACAGGTAAAATTGAAGCTTTCTTT.

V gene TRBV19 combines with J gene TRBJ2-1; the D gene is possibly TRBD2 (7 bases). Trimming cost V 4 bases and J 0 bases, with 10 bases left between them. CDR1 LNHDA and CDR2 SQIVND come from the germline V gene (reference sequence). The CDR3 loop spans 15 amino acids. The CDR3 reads CASSKGGSSYNEQFF. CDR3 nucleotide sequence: TGTGCCAGTAGTAAGGGGGGGAGCTCCTACAATGAGCAGTTCTTC.

In nucleotides, the CDR3 is TGTGCCAGCCGGGACTGGGAAGACCAAGAGACCCAGTACTTC. Protein: CASRDWEDQETQYF. V and J are TRBV2 and TRBJ2-5, with D possibly matching TRBD2 (6 bases). With 8 bases removed from V and 0 bases from J, the gap between germline ends came to 13 bases. The CDR3 totals 14 residues. Per germline, CDR1 SNHLY and CDR2 FYNNEI.